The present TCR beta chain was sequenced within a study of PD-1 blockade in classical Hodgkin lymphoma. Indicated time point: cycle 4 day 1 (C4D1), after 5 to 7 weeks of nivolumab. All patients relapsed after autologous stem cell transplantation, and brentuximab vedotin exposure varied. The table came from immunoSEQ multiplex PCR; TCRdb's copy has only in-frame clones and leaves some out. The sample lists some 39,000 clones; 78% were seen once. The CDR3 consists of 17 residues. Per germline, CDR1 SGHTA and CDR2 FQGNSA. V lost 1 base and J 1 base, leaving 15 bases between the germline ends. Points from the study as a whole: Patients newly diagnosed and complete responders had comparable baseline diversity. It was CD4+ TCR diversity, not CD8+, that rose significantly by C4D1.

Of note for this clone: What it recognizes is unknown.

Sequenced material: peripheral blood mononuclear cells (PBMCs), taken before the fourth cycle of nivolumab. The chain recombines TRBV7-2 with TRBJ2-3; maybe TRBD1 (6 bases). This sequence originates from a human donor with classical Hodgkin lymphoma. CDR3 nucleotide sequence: TGTGCCAGCAGCTTAGTAAGACAGGCCCCCCGCACAGATACGCAGTATTTT. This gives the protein CASSLVRQAPRTDTQYF.